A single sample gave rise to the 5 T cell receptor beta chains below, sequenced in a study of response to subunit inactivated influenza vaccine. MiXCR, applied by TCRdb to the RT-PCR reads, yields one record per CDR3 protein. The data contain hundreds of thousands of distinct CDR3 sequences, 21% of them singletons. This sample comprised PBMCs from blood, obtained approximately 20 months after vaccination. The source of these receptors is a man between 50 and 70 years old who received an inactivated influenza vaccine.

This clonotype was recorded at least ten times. The CDR3 region has the DNA TGTGCCAGCAGTAGCGGACGGTACACTGAAGCTTTCTTT. The encoded protein is CASSSGRYTEAFF. The J gene is TRBJ1-1, the V gene TRBV12-3 or TRBV12-4, with D unresolved. The V gene lost 5 bases and the J gene lost 3 bases, with 10 bases spanning the gap. The CDR3 runs 13 residues.

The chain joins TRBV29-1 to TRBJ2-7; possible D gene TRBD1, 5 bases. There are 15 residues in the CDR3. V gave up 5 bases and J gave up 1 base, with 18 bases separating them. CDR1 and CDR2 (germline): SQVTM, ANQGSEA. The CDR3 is CSVKYPRATSYEQYF. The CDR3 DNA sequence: TGCAGCGTTAAGTATCCCAGGGCAACTTCCTACGAGCAGTACTTC.

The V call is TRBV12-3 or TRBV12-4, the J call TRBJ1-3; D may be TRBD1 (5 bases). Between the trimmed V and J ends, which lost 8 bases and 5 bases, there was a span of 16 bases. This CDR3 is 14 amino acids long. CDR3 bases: TGTGCCAGCGAACGGGGGAATGAACGAAACACCATATATTTT. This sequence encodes CASERGNERNTIYF.

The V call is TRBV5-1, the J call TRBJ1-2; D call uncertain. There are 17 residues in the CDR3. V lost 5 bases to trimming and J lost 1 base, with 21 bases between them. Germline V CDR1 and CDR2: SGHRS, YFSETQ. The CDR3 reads CASRLGLQGPINYGYTF. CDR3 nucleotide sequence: TGCGCCAGCAGACTGGGCTTGCAAGGGCCCATTAACTATGGCTACACCTTC. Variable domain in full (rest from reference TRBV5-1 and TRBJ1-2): KAGVTQTPRYLIKTRGQQVTLSCSPISGHRSVSWYQQTPGQGLQFLFEYFSETQRNKGNFPGRFSGRQFSNSRSEMNVSTLELGDSALYLCASRLGLQGPINYGYTFGSGTRLTVV.

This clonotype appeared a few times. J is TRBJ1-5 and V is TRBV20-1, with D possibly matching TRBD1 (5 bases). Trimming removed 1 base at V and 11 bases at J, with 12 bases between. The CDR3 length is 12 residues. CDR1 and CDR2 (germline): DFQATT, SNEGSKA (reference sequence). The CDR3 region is CSARAPGGTQHF. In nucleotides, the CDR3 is TGCAGTGCTAGAGCCCCCGGGGGGACCCAGCATTTT.